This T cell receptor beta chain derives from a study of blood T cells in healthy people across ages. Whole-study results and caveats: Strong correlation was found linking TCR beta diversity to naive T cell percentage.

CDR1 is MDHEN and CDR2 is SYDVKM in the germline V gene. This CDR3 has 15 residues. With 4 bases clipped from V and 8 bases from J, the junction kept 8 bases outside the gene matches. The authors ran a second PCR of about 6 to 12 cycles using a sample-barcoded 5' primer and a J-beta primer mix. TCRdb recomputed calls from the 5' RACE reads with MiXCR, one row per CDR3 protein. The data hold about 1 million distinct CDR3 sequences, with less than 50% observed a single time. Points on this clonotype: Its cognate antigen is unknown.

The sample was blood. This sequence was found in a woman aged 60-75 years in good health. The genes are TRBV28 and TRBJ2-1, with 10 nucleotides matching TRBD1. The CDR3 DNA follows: TGTGCCAGCAGTTCCTGGACAGGGGGTCAGGATGAGCAGTTCTTC. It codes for CASSSWTGGQDEQFF.